These T cell receptor beta chains were read from a single sample in a study of regulatory T cells in long-lasting Graves disease. TCRdb called the multiplex PCR reads again in MiXCR, with one record for every CDR3 protein. The table includes about 470,000 distinct CDR3 sequences, 20% to 25% detected once. The material sequenced was peripheral blood mononuclear cells (PBMCs), taken when the disease was refractory, from a patient treated with antithyroid drugs. Source of these receptors: a female donor with Graves disease. Both conserved end residues are part of each CDR3. The D gene is left open where the match is weak. Expanded clones are given a class, and other clones once, few, many or no size at all.

clone size	D gene	V gene	J gene	CDR3 protein	CDR3 DNA
few	TRBD2	TRBV5-1	TRBJ2-7	CASSLVGLAGAPRQSEQYF	TGCGCCAGCAGCTTGGTGGGACTAGCGGGGGCCCCCCGCCAGTCCGAGCAGTACTTC
many	.	TRBV28	TRBJ2-5	CASSFLTGETQYF	TGTGCCAGCAGTTTCCTTACCGGAGAGACCCAGTACTTC
many	.	TRBV12-3/TRBV12-4	TRBJ1-2	CASSLAGSYGYTF	TGTGCCAGCAGTTTGGCAGGGTCCTATGGCTACACCTTC
.	.	TRBV28	TRBJ1-1	CASSLFPGQEAFF	TGTGCCAGCAGTTTATTCCCCGGACAAGAGGCTTTCTTT
many	TRBD1	TRBV7-8	TRBJ1-4	CASSPTGGATNEKLFF	TGTGCCAGCAGCCCAACAGGGGGCGCAACTAATGAAAAACTGTTTTTT
.	.	TRBV15	TRBJ2-3	CATSRDGGSSTQYF	TGTGCCACCAGCAGAGATGGGGGTTCTAGTACGCAGTATTTT
many	TRBD1	TRBV6-1	TRBJ2-5	CASSGTGGETQYF	TGTGCCAGCAGTGGGACAGGGGGGGAGACCCAGTACTTC
.	TRBD1	TRBV29-1	TRBJ1-5	CSVTTGTGANQPQHF	TGCAGCGTTACCACCGGGACAGGGGCCAATCAGCCCCAGCATTTT
few	.	TRBV5-6	TRBJ2-2	CASSLDFTGELFF	TGTGCCAGCAGCTTGGATTTCACCGGGGAGCTGTTTTTT
.	.	TRBV4-2	TRBJ2-5	CASSQDGTAGGGETQYF	TGTGCCAGCAGCCAAGATGGAACCGCAGGCGGAGGAGAGACCCAGTACTTC
.	.	TRBV12-3/TRBV12-4	TRBJ2-3	CAIQPQGSVTDTQYF	TGTGCCATCCAACCCCAAGGGTCTGTGACAGATACGCAGTATTTT
once	.	TRBV9	TRBJ2-1	CASSQGFGALNEQFF	TGTGCCAGCAGTCAGGGGTTTGGTGCCCTCAATGAGCAGTTCTTC
many	.	TRBV2	TRBJ2-7	CASGSDEQYF	TGTGCCAGCGGATCGGACGAGCAGTACTTC
.	TRBD2	TRBV28	TRBJ2-3	CASSLFTSGRVDTQYF	TGTGCCAGCAGTTTATTTACTAGCGGGAGAGTAGATACGCAGTATTTT
.	TRBD2	TRBV29-1	TRBJ2-5	CSVELLAGETQYF	TGCAGCGTTGAACTACTAGCGGGTGAGACCCAGTACTTC
.	TRBD2	TRBV7-8	TRBJ2-3	CASSPTSGRGDTQYF	TGTGCCAGCAGCCCGACTAGCGGGAGGGGGGATACGCAGTATTTT
many	TRBD1	TRBV6-5	TRBJ1-1	CASSLSGTGAEAFF	TGTGCCAGCAGTTTATCCGGGACAGGGGCTGAAGCTTTCTTT
.	.	TRBV20-1	TRBJ1-4	CSADVEPLPRGATNEKPFF	TGCAGTGCCGACGTTGAACCCCTCCCTCGGGGAGCAACTAATGAAAAACCGTTTTTT
many	TRBD2	TRBV20-1	TRBJ2-7	CSARGEDERGATYEQYF	TGCAGTGCTAGAGGGGAAGATGAGCGGGGGGCTACCTACGAGCAGTACTTC
.	.	TRBV12-3/TRBV12-4	TRBJ2-1	CASSSPRRGRTSYNEQFF	TGTGCCAGCAGTTCGCCCCGCCGGGGTCGAACCTCCTACAATGAGCAGTTCTTC
many	.	TRBV28	TRBJ2-7	CASSLWAGGSTTDEQYF	TGTGCCAGCAGTTTATGGGCAGGAGGGAGTACGACGGACGAGCAGTACTTC
few	.	TRBV20-1	TRBJ1-1	CSASSEGDTEAFF	TGCAGTGCTAGTTCGGAGGGGGACACTGAAGCTTTCTTT
.	.	TRBV5-1	TRBJ1-1	CASRGQVDTEAFF	TGCGCCAGCAGAGGGCAGGTTGACACTGAAGCTTTCTTT
few	.	TRBV9	TRBJ1-2	CASSVEGGQLSGYTF	TGTGCCAGCAGCGTAGAAGGGGGTCAACTGTCTGGCTACACCTTC
many	.	TRBV6-1	TRBJ2-6	CASSNAGANVLTF	TGTGCCAGCAGTAACGCTGGGGCCAACGTCCTGACTTTC
.	TRBD1	TRBV5-5	TRBJ2-5	CASSFQGEWGETQYF	TGTGCCAGCAGCTTCCAGGGGGAATGGGGAGAGACCCAGTACTTC
few	.	TRBV15	TRBJ2-5	CATLGGGETQYF	TGTGCCACCCTCGGGGGTGGGGAGACCCAGTACTTC